A single sample is the source of the 22 T cell receptor beta chains below, sequenced in a study of CXCR3-negative and CXCR3-positive naive CD8 T cells (dated by TCRdb to the late 2010s). Overall study outcomes, separate from this receptor: TRB CDR3s from CXCR3-positive naive cells showed higher hydrophobicity (lower Kidera factor 4), lower energy, and higher strength and volume indices than CXCR3-negative naive cells.

The reads were generated on a NextSeq 550. The Human TCR Profiling Kit (MiLaboratory) was used to prepare UMI-labeled 5' RACE TRB cDNA libraries. Each CDR3 protein sequence appears as one entry after TCRdb reprocessed the reads, and no DNA is included. The table for this sample records 95,000 to 100,000 distinct CDR3 sequences. Approximately 0.99% of the sample is held by the ten biggest clonotypes. Antigen specificity for these receptors is unknown. Sequencing was done on a sample of naive CXCR3+ CD8+ T cells from blood. According to the study, the label for this sample's cell subset or site signals: CD45RO-CCR7+CD27+CD95- naive CD8+ T cells expressing CXCR3 (TNR3+). These TCRs come from a human donor in good health. Some clones in this sample may be carry-over from other donors' samples.

This chain links TRBV20-1 with TRBJ2-6; the D gene TCRdb calls, TRBD1, cannot be checked with no DNA. Germline V CDR1 and CDR2: DFQATT, SNEGSKA (reference sequence). The CDR3 spans 15 residues. The CDR3 region is CSASTTGAGANVLTF.

This chain joins TRBV12-3 or TRBV12-4 and TRBJ2-7; as DNA is missing, the TRBD1 call by TCRdb cannot be tested. The length of the CDR3 is 15 residues. The CDR3 sequence is CASSLSQGITYEQYF.

This rearrangement joins TRBV6-2 or TRBV6-3 to TRBJ1-2; TCRdb names TRBD1, which stays unverified in the absence of DNA. The CDR3 runs 17 residues. The germline CDR1 and CDR2 sequences are MNHEY and SVGEGT. The CDR3 sequence is CASSYWGQGMMSYGYTF.

This sequence joins TRBV6-5 and TRBJ1-5. The length of the CDR3 is 14 residues. The V gene's germline CDR1 is MNHEY and CDR2 SVGAGI. The CDR3 is CASSYRSENQPQHF.

The V gene is TRBV6-2 or TRBV6-3, the J gene TRBJ1-1; TCRdb lists TRBD1, though no DNA is available to test this call. Germline assignment: CDR1 MNHEY and CDR2 SVGEGT. This CDR3 is 15 amino acids long. CDR3 sequence reads: CASSYSIRTADEAFF.

The V and J genes are TRBV2 and TRBJ2-1; the TRBD2 assignment by TCRdb is unverifiable without DNA. This CDR3 has 13 residues. Per germline, CDR1 SNHLY and CDR2 FYNNEI. The CDR3 reads CASKPSGGWEQFF.

The rearrangement links TRBV6-5 to TRBJ1-1. The CDR3 sequence is 15 residues long. CDR1 MNHEY and CDR2 SVGAGI come from the germline V gene. This chain's CDR3 is CASSYSTSGNTEAFF.

The genes are TRBV2 and TRBJ2-7; TCRdb outputs TRBD1, but without DNA this stays unchecked. Germline V gives CDR1 SNHLY, CDR2 FYNNEI. The CDR3 loop spans 15 amino acids. Here the CDR3 reads CASITGFGRTYEQYF.

The CDR3 sequence is CASSLQDGETQYF. The genes are TRBV12-3 or TRBV12-4 and TRBJ2-5. The CDR3 contains 13 residues.

This sequence joins TRBV19 and TRBJ2-1. Germline CDR1 LNHDA, CDR2 SQIVND (reference sequence). The CDR3 runs to 12 residues. The CDR3 region is CASSPSYNEQFF.

The chain uses TRBV12-3 or TRBV12-4 and TRBJ2-3; TCRdb picks TRBD2, but there is no DNA to check that call. CDR3 length equals 15 residues. CDR3 residues: CASSLSSGHTDTQYF.

The chain combines TRBV6-2 or TRBV6-3 with TRBJ2-7. Germline CDR1 and CDR2: MNHEY and SVGEGT. CDR3 length equals 15 residues. CDR3 amino acids: CASSPRLGLTYEQYF.

J is TRBJ2-2 and V is TRBV20-1; TCRdb picks TRBD1, but there is no DNA to check that call. The CDR3 is 12 amino acids. CDR1 and CDR2 from the germline V gene are DFQATT and SNEGSKA (reference sequence). The CDR3 here is CSVWGAGGELFF.

This chain links TRBV10-3 with TRBJ2-5; the TCRdb D gene call, TRBD1, has no DNA to confirm it. The CDR3 is 15 residues long. Germline-derived CDR1 and CDR2 are ENHRY and SYGVKD. The CDR3 loop is CAITTDRGLAETQYF.

The rearrangement uses TRBV29-1 and TRBJ2-6. The CDR3 runs 14 residues. The germline CDR1 and CDR2 sequences are SQVTM and ANQGSEA. This CDR3 is CSVEASAGANVLTF.

CDR3 amino acids: CASSERVADHYEQYF. The chain recombines TRBV2 with TRBJ2-7. The CDR3 runs 15 residues. Per germline, CDR1 SNHLY and CDR2 FYNNEI.

The genes are TRBV12-3 or TRBV12-4 and TRBJ1-1; TCRdb indicates TRBD1, and absent DNA this call remains unverified. The CDR3 covers 15 residues. Here the CDR3 reads CASSPLADRVSEAFF.

The chain uses TRBV29-1 and TRBJ2-1; TCRdb names TRBD1, which stays unverified in the absence of DNA. Germline V gene lookup returns CDR1 SQVTM and CDR2 ANQGSEA. The CDR3 runs to 11 residues. The CDR3 spells CSVELTDGKFF.

The CDR3 protein is CASRLGPEAFF. This sequence joins TRBV12-2 and TRBJ1-1. TRBV12-2 is a known pseudogene. This CDR3 is 11 amino acids long.

V gene TRBV7-9 combines with J gene TRBJ1-2; TCRdb gives TRBD1 as the D gene, but with no DNA this cannot be confirmed. CDR1 SEHNR and CDR2 FQNEAQ come from the germline V gene (reference sequence). The CDR3 is 13 amino acids. The CDR3 loop is CASSLVGDKGYTF.

The V and J genes are TRBV21-1 and TRBJ1-3; TCRdb proposes TRBD1, but this gene call is untestable without DNA. TRBV21-1 is marked as a pseudogene. The CDR3 is 16 residues long. The CDR3: CASSKKKDKAGNTIYF.

The chain is built from TRBV7-9 and TRBJ1-1; the TRBD1 assignment by TCRdb is unverifiable without DNA. In germline, CDR1 is SEHNR, CDR2 FQNEAQ (reference sequence). The CDR3 runs 12 residues. This CDR3 is CASIPAGTEAFF.